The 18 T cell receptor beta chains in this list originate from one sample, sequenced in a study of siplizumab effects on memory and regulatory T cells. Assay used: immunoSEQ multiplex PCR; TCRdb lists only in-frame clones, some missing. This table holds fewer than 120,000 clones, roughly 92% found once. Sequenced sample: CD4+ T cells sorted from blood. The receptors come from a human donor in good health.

This chain's CDR3 is CATSRDWRLAGVDEQFF. The CDR3 nucleotides read TGTGCCACCAGCAGAGATTGGCGACTAGCGGGAGTGGATGAGCAGTTCTTC. V and J are TRBV15 and TRBJ2-1; the match to TRBD2 covers 12 bases. The CDR3 extends over 17 amino acids. The germline gives CDR1 LNHNV, CDR2 YYDKDF (reference sequence). Trimming took 0 bases from V and 8 from J; bases not matched to a gene: 8.

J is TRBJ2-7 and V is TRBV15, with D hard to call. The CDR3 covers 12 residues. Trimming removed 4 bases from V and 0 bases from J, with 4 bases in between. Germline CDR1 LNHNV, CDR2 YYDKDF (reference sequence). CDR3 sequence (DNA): TGTGCCACCAGCACGGACTCCTACGAGCAGTACTTC. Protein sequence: CATSTDSYEQYF. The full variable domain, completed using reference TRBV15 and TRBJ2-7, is DAMVIQNPRYQVTQFGKPVTLSCSQTLNHNVMYWYQQKSSQAPKLLFHYYDKDFNNEADTPDNFQSRRPNTSFCFLDIRSPGLGDTAMYLCATSTDSYEQYFGPGTRLTVT.

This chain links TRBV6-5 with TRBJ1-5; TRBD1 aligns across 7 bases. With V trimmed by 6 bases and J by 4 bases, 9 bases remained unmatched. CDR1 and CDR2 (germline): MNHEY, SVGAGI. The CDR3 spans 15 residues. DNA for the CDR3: TGTGCCAGCAGGAAGGCCGGGACAGAGAATCAGCCCCAGCATTTT. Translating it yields CASRKAGTENQPQHF.

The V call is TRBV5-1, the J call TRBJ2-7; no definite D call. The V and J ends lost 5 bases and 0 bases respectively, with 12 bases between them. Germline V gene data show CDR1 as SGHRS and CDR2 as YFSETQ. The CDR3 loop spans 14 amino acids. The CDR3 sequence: CASRNPGSSYEQYF. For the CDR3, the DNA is TGCGCCAGCAGAAACCCAGGTAGCTCCTACGAGCAGTACTTC.

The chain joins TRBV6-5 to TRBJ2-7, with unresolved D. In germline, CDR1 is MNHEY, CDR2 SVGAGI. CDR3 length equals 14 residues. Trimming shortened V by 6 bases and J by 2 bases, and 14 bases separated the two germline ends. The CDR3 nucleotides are TGTGCCAGCAGACCTGAGCGCTCGACCTACGAGCAGTACTTC. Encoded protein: CASRPERSTYEQYF.

DNA for the CDR3: TGCGCCAGCAGCTTGGCCCTCGGACTCCGAGAAGAGACCCAGTACTTC. This codes for CASSLALGLREETQYF. The chain joins TRBV5-1 to TRBJ2-5; D is possibly TRBD2 (5 bases). CDR1 and CDR2 (germline): SGHRS, YFSETQ. Trimming left V 0 bases short and J 3 bases short, with 15 bases between. The CDR3 loop spans 16 amino acids.

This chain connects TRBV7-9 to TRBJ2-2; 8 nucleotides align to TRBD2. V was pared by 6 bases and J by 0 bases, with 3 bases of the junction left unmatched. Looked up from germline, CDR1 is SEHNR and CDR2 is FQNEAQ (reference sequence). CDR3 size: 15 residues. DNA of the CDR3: TGTGCCAGCAGACCTAGCGGGTCGAACACCGGGGAGCTGTTTTTT. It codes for CASRPSGSNTGELFF.

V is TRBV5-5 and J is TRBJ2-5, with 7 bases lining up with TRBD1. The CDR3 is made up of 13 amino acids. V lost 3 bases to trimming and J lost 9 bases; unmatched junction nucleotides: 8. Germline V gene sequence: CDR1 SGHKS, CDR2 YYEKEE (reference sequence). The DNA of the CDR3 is TGTGCCAGCAGCTCCGACAGGGCTATGGCCCAGTACTTC. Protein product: CASSSDRAMAQYF.

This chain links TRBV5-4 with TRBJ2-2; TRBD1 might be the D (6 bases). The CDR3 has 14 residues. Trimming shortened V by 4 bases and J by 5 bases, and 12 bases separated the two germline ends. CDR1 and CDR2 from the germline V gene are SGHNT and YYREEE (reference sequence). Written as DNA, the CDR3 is TGTGCCAGCAGCCTACAGGGTTGGACCGGGGAGCTGTTTTTT. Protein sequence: CASSLQGWTGELFF.

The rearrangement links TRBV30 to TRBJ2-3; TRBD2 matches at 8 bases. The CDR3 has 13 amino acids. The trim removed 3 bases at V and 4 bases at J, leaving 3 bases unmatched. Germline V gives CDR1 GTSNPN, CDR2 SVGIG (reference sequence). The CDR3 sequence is CAWRAGDPDTQYF. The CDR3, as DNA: TGTGCCTGGAGAGCGGGAGACCCAGATACGCAGTATTTT.

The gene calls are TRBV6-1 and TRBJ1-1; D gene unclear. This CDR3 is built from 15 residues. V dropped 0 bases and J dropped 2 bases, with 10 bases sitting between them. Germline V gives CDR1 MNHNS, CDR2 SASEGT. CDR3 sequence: CASSEAGSGNTEAFF. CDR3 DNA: TGTGCCAGCAGTGAAGCGGGGAGTGGCAACACTGAAGCTTTCTTT.

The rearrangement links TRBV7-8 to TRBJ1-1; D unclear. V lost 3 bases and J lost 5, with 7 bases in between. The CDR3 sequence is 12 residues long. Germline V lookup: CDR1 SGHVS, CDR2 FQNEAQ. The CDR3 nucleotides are TGTGCCAGCAGCTTTTACAGAACTGAAGCTTTCTTT. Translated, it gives CASSFYRTEAFF.

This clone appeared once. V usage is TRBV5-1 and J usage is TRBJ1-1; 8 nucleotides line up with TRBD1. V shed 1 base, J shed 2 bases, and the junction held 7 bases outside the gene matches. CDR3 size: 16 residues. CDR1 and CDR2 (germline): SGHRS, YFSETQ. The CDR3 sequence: CASSLMTGEKNTEAFF. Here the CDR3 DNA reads TGCGCCAGCAGCTTGATGACAGGGGAAAAAAACACTGAAGCTTTCTTT.

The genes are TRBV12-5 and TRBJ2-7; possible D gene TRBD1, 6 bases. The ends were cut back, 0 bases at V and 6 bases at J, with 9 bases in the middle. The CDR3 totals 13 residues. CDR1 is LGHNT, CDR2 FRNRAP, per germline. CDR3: CASGLVGRGEQYF. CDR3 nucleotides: TGTGCTAGTGGTTTGGTAGGCAGGGGCGAGCAGTACTTC.

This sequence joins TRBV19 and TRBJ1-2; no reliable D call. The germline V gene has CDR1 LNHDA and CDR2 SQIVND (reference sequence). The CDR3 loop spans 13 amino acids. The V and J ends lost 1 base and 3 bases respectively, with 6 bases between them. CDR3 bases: TGTGCCAGTAGTATAGTCCCGGACTATGGCTACACCTTC. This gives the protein CASSIVPDYGYTF.

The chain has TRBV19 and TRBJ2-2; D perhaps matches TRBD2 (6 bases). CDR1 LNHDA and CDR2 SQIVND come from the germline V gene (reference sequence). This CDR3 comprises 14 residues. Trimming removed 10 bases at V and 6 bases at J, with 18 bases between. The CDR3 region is CATSSGVTAGELFF. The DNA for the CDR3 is TGTGCCACCTCTTCGGGAGTAACAGCCGGGGAGCTGTTTTTT.

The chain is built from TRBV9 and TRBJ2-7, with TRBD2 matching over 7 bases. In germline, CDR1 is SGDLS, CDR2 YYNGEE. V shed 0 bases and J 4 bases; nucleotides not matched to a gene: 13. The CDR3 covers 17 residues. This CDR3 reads CASSVGAGGGPIYEQYF. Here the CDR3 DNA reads TGTGCCAGCAGCGTAGGGGCTGGGGGGGGACCGATTTACGAGCAGTACTTC.

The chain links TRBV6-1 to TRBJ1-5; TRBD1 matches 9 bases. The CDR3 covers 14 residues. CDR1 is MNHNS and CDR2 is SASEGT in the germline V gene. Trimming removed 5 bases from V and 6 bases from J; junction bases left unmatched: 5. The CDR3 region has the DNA TGTGCCAGCAGTAACAGGGGGCGCGCTCAGCCCCAGCATTTT. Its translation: CASSNRGRAQPQHF.